Listed here is a single TCR beta chain. Its antigen is still unknown. Per-base quality was not reported, and no clone a single base away is much larger than it. To prepare the library, the immunoSEQ multiplex PCR assay was applied. On the authors' methods: A statistical classification framework was built to diagnose cytomegalovirus status from the catalog of TCR beta chain sequences. TCRdb's version of the immuneACCESS table is confined to in-frame rearrangements and falls short of the full clone set. An unresolved V gene accounts for under half of the shortfall where checked; the remainder is of unknown origin. The V and J calls and clone size are taken from that table; D and trimming were inferred from the DNA. This sample is represented by some 98,000 clones; roughly 90% of them were singletons. About 5.7% of the sample goes to the ten largest clones. The data belong to a study of cytomegalovirus exposure and HLA in healthy donors (dated by TCRdb to about 2017). Regarding the study in general: A later analysis indicated that the 120 or so validation repertoires were generated on the platform also employed for the approximately 700 repertoires of the first cohort. The study combined high-throughput TCR immunosequencing, statistical association of individual TCRs with disease status, and machine learning to predict cytomegalovirus infection status. In addition to the first cohort of around 670 subjects, a separate validation cohort of approximately 110 different subjects was used. The study was designed to test whether signatures of past pathogen exposure could be identified by cataloging public T cell receptors.

General conclusions and limits of the study: While some public TCRs were present in many individuals, most TCR sequences turned up only very rarely across donors. Three of the identified cytomegalovirus-associated TCR beta chains were confirmed in vitro to be specific for cytomegalovirus antigens. A later analysis had no HLA typing for the validation cohort, so co-occurrence there was scored across all 120 or so repertoires. The classifier was reported to diagnose cytomegalovirus status with high specificity and sensitivity in both the original cohort and the validation cohort. Subsequent analysis determined that TCRs grouped into clusters in the first cohort also showed a tendency toward co-occurrence across the 130 or so validation repertoires, and about 94% of cluster scores exceeded 0. It was suggested by the authors that the approach could potentially be generalized to other disease states and immunological phenotypes. A total of 164 TCR beta chains were listed by the study as associated with cytomegalovirus.

In the germline V gene, CDR1 corresponds to MDHEN and CDR2 to SYDVKM. The V end loses 3 bases and the J end loses 1 base, and a stretch of 13 bases separates them. The CDR3 measures 16 amino acids from cysteine to phenylalanine. The entry retains the CDR3 DNA only, 48 bases that are in frame from base 1. The donors belonged to the validation cohort of 90 to 150 subjects, which was separate from the roughly 700-subject first cohort. The chain links TRBV28 with TRBJ1-5; TRBD1 could be the D gene, as 6 bases match. Sequencing was carried out using PBMCs. The source of this sequence is a man between 18 and 35 years old in good health and CMV-seropositive. The DNA sequence is TGTGCCAGCAGTTTGGAGGGGGGGCTGAGCAATCAGCCCCAGCATTTT. Its translation reads: CASSLEGGLSNQPQHF.